This entry lists 30 T cell receptor beta chains sequenced from one sample in a study of T-cell memory formation after mild COVID-19. TCRdb re-analysed the 5' RACE reads in MiXCR, keeping a single row per CDR3 protein. This table has more than 80,000 distinct CDR3 sequences, over 15% appearing once. Input material: PBMCs or a T cell subset sorted from them (not recorded which). These receptors originate from an adult woman who had mild COVID-19 (a few samples of this study predate the infection). Cell type and time point are not known.

The V gene is TRBV30, the J gene TRBJ2-7; possible D gene TRBD2, 5 bases. The CDR3 has 14 amino acids. The V end was cut by 0 bases, the J end by 3 bases, with 12 bases between. The germline gives CDR1 GTSNPN, CDR2 SVGIG (reference sequence). CDR3 in amino acids: CAWSVRGSVYEQYF. In DNA, the CDR3 is TGTGCCTGGAGTGTACGGGGTTCGGTCTACGAGCAGTACTTC.

The chain is built from TRBV14 and TRBJ2-1; 7 bases line up with TRBD2. Germline V gives CDR1 SGHDN, CDR2 FVKESK. The CDR3 extends over 16 amino acids. Trimming removed 10 bases from V and 5 bases from J; junction bases left unmatched: 17. The CDR3 coding sequence is TGTGCCACTAAGAGGGTGGCGGGAGTCGTCAACAATGAGCAGTTCTTC. Protein: CATKRVAGVVNNEQFF.

This clonotype was seen more than once but under ten times. The CDR3 coding sequence is TGTGCCACCAGCAGGGTAACAGGGGGCTATGGCTACACCTTC. The encoded protein is CATSRVTGGYGYTF. The V gene is TRBV15, the J gene TRBJ1-2; 8 bases are a match to TRBD1. CDR1 and CDR2 (germline): LNHNV, YYDKDF (reference sequence). This CDR3 comprises 14 residues. Trimming at V came to 3 bases and at J to 4 bases, leaving 4 bases not matched to a gene.

This clonotype has ten or more counts. The chain links TRBV6-4 to TRBJ2-3; 9 nucleotides match TRBD2. The CDR3 has 16 residues. Germline V gene data show CDR1 as MRHNA and CDR2 as SNTAGT. Unmatched junction bases numbered 3, after V lost 2 bases and J lost 0 bases. CDR3 nucleotides: TGTGCCAGCAGTGACGGGCGGGAGGGGAGCACAGATACGCAGTATTTT. This gives the protein CASSDGREGSTDTQYF.

This clonotype was counted ten times or more. The V call is TRBV12-3 or TRBV12-4, the J call TRBJ1-1, with D uncertain. This CDR3 comprises 14 residues. Trimming shortened V by 6 bases and J by 1 base, and 12 bases separated the two germline ends. The CDR3 DNA reads TGTGCCAGCAGAGACTTTGGCCGGAACACTGAAGCTTTCTTT. It translates to CASRDFGRNTEAFF.

This clonotype was seen more than once but under ten times. V gene TRBV5-1 combines with J gene TRBJ2-2, with 11 bases identical to TRBD2. The CDR3 extends over 20 amino acids. The V gene's germline CDR1 is SGHRS and CDR2 YFSETQ. With 4 bases clipped from V and 3 bases from J, the junction kept 17 bases outside the gene matches. This CDR3 reads CASSPGLAGPPNRDTGELFF. CDR3 DNA sequence: TGCGCCAGCAGCCCAGGACTAGCGGGTCCGCCTAACCGCGACACCGGGGAGCTGTTTTTT.

This clonotype was counted a few times. CDR3 loop: CASSIDGTSVNEQFF. CDR3 DNA sequence: TGTGCCAGTAGTATAGACGGGACTAGCGTCAATGAGCAGTTCTTC. This rearrangement joins TRBV19 to TRBJ2-1; 10 nucleotides line up with TRBD2. The CDR3 totals 15 residues. Germline CDR1 LNHDA, CDR2 SQIVND (reference sequence). J lost 6 bases, V lost 0 bases, and 2 bases had no gene match.

This clonotype was recorded a few times. The chain employs TRBV7-8 and TRBJ2-5, with TRBD2 as a possible D gene (5 bases). CDR3 size: 14 residues. Germline V lookup: CDR1 SGHVS, CDR2 FQNEAQ. The V end was cut by 1 base, the J end by 9 bases, with 15 bases between. In nucleotides, the CDR3 is TGTGCCAGCAGCTTAGTTGTGAGGACTGAGGCCCAGTACTTC. This codes for CASSLVVRTEAQYF.

V and J are TRBV5-1 and TRBJ2-1; 8 bases line up with TRBD2. The CDR3 is 16 amino acids. The V segment lost 4 bases and the J segment 5 bases; nucleotides outside the gene matches: 11. Per germline, CDR1 SGHRS and CDR2 YFSETQ. The CDR3 loop is CASSPVGAGVHNEQFF. The DNA of the CDR3 is TGCGCCAGCAGCCCCGTAGGAGCGGGAGTCCACAATGAGCAGTTCTTC.

This clonotype was seen more than once but under ten times. V usage is TRBV7-9 and J usage is TRBJ2-5; D remains ambiguous. The V end was cut by 2 bases, the J end by 1 base, with 5 bases between. This CDR3 region has 13 residues. The germline gives CDR1 SEHNR, CDR2 FQNEAQ (reference sequence). The CDR3 sequence is CASSLSLQETQYF. Here the CDR3 DNA reads TGTGCCAGCAGCTTAAGCCTCCAAGAGACCCAGTACTTC.

This clonotype was seen a few times. The chain carries TRBV9 and TRBJ2-1, with 12 bases fitting TRBD2. Trimming took 4 bases from V and 6 from J; bases not matched to a gene: 5. Per germline, CDR1 SGDLS and CDR2 YYNGEE. There are 15 residues in the CDR3. The CDR3 spells CASSSTSGGINEQFF. The CDR3 DNA reads as TGTGCCAGCAGCAGCACTAGCGGGGGGATCAATGAGCAGTTCTTC. Complete variable domain (other parts from reference TRBV9 and TRBJ2-1): DSGVTQTPKHLITATGQRVTLRCSPRSGDLSVYWYQQSLDQGLQFLIQYYNGEERAKGNILERFSAQQFPDLHSELNLSSLELGDSALYFCASSSTSGGINEQFFGPGTRLTVL.

V and J are TRBV12-3 or TRBV12-4 and TRBJ2-7, with D possibly matching TRBD2 (5 bases). The V end lost 5 bases, the J end lost 4 bases, and 15 bases lay between the germline ends. CDR3 length: 14 residues. In DNA form, the CDR3 reads TGTGCCAGCAGTCCGGGTCGGGATAAATACGAGCAGTACTTC. This gives the protein CASSPGRDKYEQYF.

This rearrangement joins TRBV3-1 to TRBJ2-5; 7 bases are a match to TRBD2. Looked up from germline, CDR1 is LGHDT and CDR2 is YNNKEL (reference sequence). With 1 base clipped from V and 4 bases from J, the junction kept 6 bases outside the gene matches. This CDR3 contains 15 residues. The CDR3 DNA follows: TGTGCCAGCAGCCAAGCGGCGGGAGTTGGAGAGACCCAGTACTTC. This translates into CASSQAAGVGETQYF.

This clonotype was observed a handful of times. The chain couples TRBV7-6 to TRBJ2-2, with 11 bases matching TRBD2. After removal of 5 bases from V and 2 bases from J, the junction contained 10 bases not matched to a gene. The CDR3 consists of 18 residues. Germline V gene lookup returns CDR1 SGHVS and CDR2 FNYEAQ. In DNA, the CDR3 is TGTGCCAGCAGCCTACTAACGGGACTAGCGGATAACACCGGGGAGCTGTTTTTT. It is translated as CASSLLTGLADNTGELFF.

The chain joins TRBV5-1 to TRBJ1-1, with D unresolved. V lost 4 bases and J 4 bases, leaving 17 bases between the germline ends. Germline CDR1 reads SGHRS; CDR2 reads YFSETQ. The CDR3 totals 15 residues. This chain's CDR3 is CASSREGSWGTEAFF. CDR3 coding DNA: TGCGCCAGCAGCCGGGAGGGATCGTGGGGCACTGAAGCTTTCTTT.

The CDR3 DNA is TGTGCCAGCAGTTCGTGGAACACTGAAGCTTTCTTT. This codes for CASSSWNTEAFF. This rearrangement joins TRBV6-5 to TRBJ1-1, with D hard to call. Between the trimmed V and J ends, which lost 4 bases and 1 base, there was a span of 4 bases. Germline V lookup: CDR1 MNHEY, CDR2 SVGAGI. This CDR3 contains 12 residues.

The chain employs TRBV11-2 and TRBJ2-1; D unclear. The CDR3 is made up of 11 amino acids. Germline CDR1 SGHAT, CDR2 FQNNGV. The CDR3 sequence: CATTLSNEQFF. DNA of the CDR3: TGTGCAACGACCCTCAGCAATGAGCAGTTCTTC.

This clonotype was detected a few times. The gene calls are TRBV12-3 or TRBV12-4 and TRBJ2-3; a weak D match, TRBD2 (7 bases). The ends were cut back, 2 bases at V and 2 bases at J, with 14 bases in the middle. The CDR3 extends over 16 amino acids. The CDR3 region has the DNA TGTGCCAGCAGTTTATTTGGGGGGGGGCCCACAGATACGCAGTATTTT. Amino acid sequence: CASSLFGGGPTDTQYF.

The rearrangement links TRBV12-3 or TRBV12-4 to TRBJ2-7; D unresolved. Deletions cut 6 bases from V and 2 bases from J, with 8 bases between. This CDR3 region has 12 residues. CDR3 sequence: CASSTPPYEQYF. CDR3 bases: TGTGCCAGCAGCACGCCTCCCTACGAGCAGTACTTC.

This clonotype was counted many times. The rearrangement joins TRBV4-2 to TRBJ2-1, with TRBD2 identical over 7 bases. The germline gives CDR1 LGHNA, CDR2 YNFKEQ. This CDR3 comprises 16 residues. J lost 6 bases, V lost 1 base, and 9 bases had no gene match. CDR3 sequence: CASSQAVGGNPNEQFF. CDR3 nucleotides: TGTGCCAGCAGCCAAGCAGTCGGGGGGAACCCCAATGAGCAGTTCTTC.

This clonotype occurred a few times. This sequence joins TRBV29-1 and TRBJ2-5, with D perhaps matching TRBD2 (5 bases). Germline V gene lookup returns CDR1 SQVTM and CDR2 ANQGSEA. The ends were cut back, 2 bases at V and 3 bases at J, with 10 bases in the middle. CDR3 length equals 13 residues. The CDR3 DNA sequence: TGCAGCGTTGAATATGAGAGGGAAGAGACCCAGTACTTC. Protein product: CSVEYEREETQYF.

The chain has TRBV12-3 or TRBV12-4 and TRBJ1-1; D possibly corresponds to TRBD1 (5 bases). CDR3 length: 13 amino acids. Between the trimmed V and J ends, which lost 0 bases and 6 bases, there was a span of 8 bases. The CDR3 sequence is CASSLAPGPEAFF. CDR3 in DNA: TGTGCCAGCAGTTTAGCGCCGGGGCCTGAAGCTTTCTTT.

The V gene is TRBV20-1, the J gene TRBJ2-7; weak D call: TRBD2 (6 bases). V lost 3 bases to trimming and J lost 6 bases, with 9 bases between them. The CDR3 consists of 11 residues. Germline CDR1 and CDR2: DFQATT and SNEGSKA (reference sequence). CDR3 residues: CSASLGGEQYF. In DNA form, the CDR3 reads TGCAGTGCTAGTTTGGGGGGCGAGCAGTACTTC.

This clonotype has just a few counts. The rearrangement links TRBV2 to TRBJ2-7, with D possibly being TRBD2 (6 bases). Trimming shortened V by 4 bases and J by 7 bases, and 17 bases separated the two germline ends. CDR3 length equals 14 residues. Germline V lookup: CDR1 SNHLY, CDR2 FYNNEI. The CDR3 DNA reads as TGTGCCAGCAGTGGGGGCGGGGCGTTGGGTGAGCAGTACTTC. Translation: CASSGGGALGEQYF.

This clonotype was counted a few times. The V gene is TRBV10-3, the J gene TRBJ2-7; 8 bases match TRBD1. The CDR3 has 15 residues. After removal of 0 bases from V and 6 bases from J, the junction contained 7 bases not matched to a gene. Germline CDR1 is ENHRY and CDR2 is SYGVKD. The CDR3: CAISESGQGASEQYF. In DNA, the CDR3 is TGTGCCATCAGTGAGTCAGGCCAGGGGGCTTCCGAGCAGTACTTC.

In this sample, this clonotype turned up a few times. The chain has TRBV11-2 and TRBJ1-1; TRBD1 might be the D (6 bases). Germline loops: CDR1 SGHAT, CDR2 FQNNGV. Trimming cost V 6 bases and J 4 bases, with 15 bases left between them. There are 14 residues in the CDR3. This chain's CDR3 is CASRVGGAFTEAFF. The CDR3 nucleotides are TGTGCCAGCAGAGTAGGGGGGGCATTCACTGAAGCTTTCTTT. Based on the CDR3 plus reference TRBV11-2 and TRBJ1-1, the full variable domain is EAGVAQSPRYKIIEKRQSVAFWCNPISGHATLYWYQQILGQGPKLLIQFQNNGVVDDSQLPKDRFSAERLKGVDSTLKIQPAKLEDSAVYLCASRVGGAFTEAFFGQGTRLTVV.

This clonotype appeared a few times. The chain carries TRBV6-1 and TRBJ2-3, with D possibly being TRBD1 (5 bases). Trimming shortened V by 1 base and J by 6 bases, and 14 bases separated the two germline ends. There are 15 residues in the CDR3. Germline loops: CDR1 MNHNS, CDR2 SASEGT. DNA of the CDR3: TGTGCCAGCAGTGAAGTTGGGGCGACCTGGGATACGCAGTATTTT. Translated, it gives CASSEVGATWDTQYF.

The chain couples TRBV7-3 to TRBJ2-3; 8 nucleotides line up with TRBD2. With V trimmed by 5 bases and J by 2 bases, 6 bases remained unmatched. Germline V gene data show CDR1 as SGHTA and CDR2 as FQGTGA. The CDR3 contains 15 residues. The DNA of the CDR3 is TGTGCCAGCAGCCTTAGCGGGATACCCACAGATACGCAGTATTTT. Translating gives CASSLSGIPTDTQYF.

This clonotype was seen more than once but under ten times. The chain combines TRBV9 with TRBJ2-3; no definite D call. Germline V CDR1 and CDR2: SGDLS, YYNGEE. V lost 4 bases to trimming and J lost 0 bases, with 18 bases between them. The CDR3 length is 17 residues. Here the CDR3 reads CASSPSREGQSTDTQYF. The CDR3 coding sequence is TGTGCCAGCAGCCCCTCACGAGAAGGTCAAAGCACAGATACGCAGTATTTT. Filled out from reference TRBV9 and TRBJ2-3, the complete variable domain reads DSGVTQTPKHLITATGQRVTLRCSPRSGDLSVYWYQQSLDQGLQFLIQYYNGEERAKGNILERFSAQQFPDLHSELNLSSLELGDSALYFCASSPSREGQSTDTQYFGPGTRLTVL.

This chain links TRBV9 with TRBJ2-1, with 8 bases identical to TRBD2. Germline CDR1 SGDLS, CDR2 YYNGEE. V trimming: 4 bases; J trimming: 14 bases; junction bases outside the gene matches: 11. The CDR3 is 13 residues long. The chain's CDR3 is CASSTLPGGGKFF. CDR3 bases: TGTGCCAGCAGCACTTTACCCGGGGGGGGTAAGTTCTTC. The variable domain in full, completed from reference TRBV9 and TRBJ2-1, reads DSGVTQTPKHLITATGQRVTLRCSPRSGDLSVYWYQQSLDQGLQFLIQYYNGEERAKGNILERFSAQQFPDLHSELNLSSLELGDSALYFCASSTLPGGGKFFGPGTRLTVL.